Presented here are 32 T cell receptor beta chains from one specimen sequenced in a study of T cell repertoires in cytomegalovirus infection (dated by TCRdb to between 2019 and 2020). The listed sequencing device is Illumina HiSeq 1500. TCRdb applied fastp at Q25 and MiXCR to the public reads, then kept only in-frame beta chains. One record per CDR3 amino acid sequence lists the most common genes and DNA. The sample table records some 440,000 distinct CDR3 sequences; roughly a third of these occur just once. The ten largest make up approximately 13% of the sample. Sequences were obtained from PBMCs. Source of these receptors: a human donor in good health (CMV status not recorded). Some clones in this sample may be carry-over from other donors' samples.

The V call is TRBV4-3, the J call TRBJ1-1; the D is unclear. Germline lookup yields CDR1 LGHNA and CDR2 YSLEER. The CDR3 totals 15 residues. Between the trimmed V and J ends, which lost 0 bases and 5 bases, there was a span of 13 bases. The chain's CDR3 is CASSQEDGLRTEAFF. In nucleotides, the CDR3 is TGCGCCAGCAGCCAAGAGGACGGGTTGAGGACTGAAGCTTTCTTT.

This clonotype was seen only a few times. This sequence joins TRBV11-2 and TRBJ2-1; D may be TRBD2 (7 bases). The CDR3 has 18 amino acids. V lost 5 bases, J lost 6 bases, and 26 bases lay in between. Germline lookup yields CDR1 SGHAT and CDR2 FQNNGV. CDR3 loop: CASSIKPGGTSFPNEQFF. In DNA, the CDR3 is TGTGCCAGCAGCATCAAACCCGGGGGGACAAGTTTCCCCAATGAGCAGTTCTTC.

Note on this clonotype: Because the CDR3 is missing its conserved closing phenylalanine or tryptophan, this is likely a read error. This rearrangement joins TRBV6-1 to TRBJ2-1; D gene uncertain. V shed 10 bases and J shed 6 bases, with 10 bases lying between them. The CDR3 length is 11 residues. Germline CDR1 reads MNHNS; CDR2 reads SASEGT. The CDR3 region is CATWASNEQFI. The DNA for the CDR3 is TGTGCCACCTGGGCTTCCAATGAGCAGTTCATC.

This clonotype was counted many times. CDR3 sequence reads: CASSLELAGETQYF. Here the CDR3 DNA reads TGTGCCAGCAGCTTAGAGCTGGCCGGAGAGACCCAGTACTTC. The V call is TRBV7-2, the J call TRBJ2-5; D is uncertain. Trimming left V 1 base short and J 4 bases short, with 10 bases between. CDR3 size: 14 residues. Germline V gene sequence: CDR1 SGHTA, CDR2 FQGNSA. Supplemented by reference TRBV7-2 and TRBJ2-5, the full variable domain reads GAGVSQSPSNKVTEKGKDVELRCDPISGHTALYWYRQSLGQGLEFLIYFQGNSAPDKSGLPSDRFSAERTGGSVSTLTIQRTQQEDSAVYLCASSLELAGETQYFGPGTRLLVL.

This rearrangement joins TRBV18 to TRBJ1-6, with unresolved D. This CDR3 has 16 amino acids. V lost 2 bases and J lost 3, with 11 bases in between. CDR1 is KGHSH, CDR2 LQKENI, per germline. In DNA form, the CDR3 reads TGTGCCAGCTCACCAGTGGAGGGCCTCTATAATTCACCCCTCCACTTT. It encodes CASSPVEGLYNSPLHF.

The chain uses TRBV6-2 or TRBV6-3 and TRBJ2-7; the match to TRBD1 covers 7 bases. The CDR3 loop spans 13 amino acids. Germline V CDR1 and CDR2: MNHEY, SVGEGT. The V segment lost 6 bases and the J segment 6 bases; nucleotides outside the gene matches: 8. This chain's CDR3 is CASRRDSGFEQYF. DNA of the CDR3: TGTGCCAGCAGGAGGGACAGTGGGTTCGAGCAGTACTTC.

This clonotype has at least ten counts. The rearrangement uses TRBV7-9 and TRBJ2-7; TRBD2 matches 8 bases. With 2 bases clipped from V and 5 bases from J, the junction kept 5 bases outside the gene matches. The CDR3 is 14 residues long. Germline CDR1 is SEHNR and CDR2 is FQNEAQ (reference sequence). CDR3 in amino acids: CASSLPGGAHEQYF. The CDR3 DNA reads TGTGCCAGCAGCTTACCCGGGGGGGCCCACGAGCAGTACTTC.

The V call is TRBV12-3 or TRBV12-4, the J call TRBJ1-2; 9 bases line up with TRBD1. This CDR3 contains 14 residues. With V trimmed by 6 bases and J by 5 bases, 7 bases remained unmatched. CDR3 region: CASSPIGTGYGYTF. The DNA of the CDR3 is TGTGCCAGCAGCCCTATTGGGACAGGGTATGGCTACACCTTC.

The J gene is TRBJ2-1, the V gene TRBV4-1, with 7 bases matching TRBD1. V lost 3 bases, J lost 7 bases, and 6 bases stayed unmatched. Germline V gene data show CDR1 as MGHRA and CDR2 as YSYEKL. The CDR3 extends over 14 amino acids. The chain's CDR3 is CASSHQQGINEQFF. The CDR3 DNA sequence: TGCGCCAGCAGCCATCAACAGGGGATTAATGAGCAGTTCTTC.

About this clonotype: Since a much larger clone is just one base distant, this may be a read error. The chain joins TRBV29-1 to TRBJ2-1; D may be TRBD2 (7 bases). This CDR3 has 13 amino acids. V lost 6 bases and J lost 7, with 16 bases in between. Per the germline V gene, CDR1 is SQVTM and CDR2 is ANQGSEA. This chain's CDR3 is CSVAEGGTNEQFF. The DNA of the CDR3 is TGCAGCGTGGCCGAGGGGGGGACAAATGAGCAGTTCTTC.

The gene calls are TRBV28 and TRBJ1-1, with TRBD1 matching over 7 bases. This CDR3 is 12 amino acids long. In germline, CDR1 is MDHEN, CDR2 SYDVKM. With 3 bases clipped from V and 13 bases from J, the junction kept 8 bases outside the gene matches. CDR3 DNA sequence: TGTGCCAGCAGTTTGCGGCAGGGGGACGGTTTCTTT. Amino acids: CASSLRQGDGFF.

This clonotype was counted a few times. V gene TRBV28 combines with J gene TRBJ1-6; D possibly corresponds to TRBD1 (5 bases). The CDR3 contains 12 residues. The germline V gene encodes CDR1 MDHEN and CDR2 SYDVKM. The germline V and J ends were trimmed by 11 bases and 7 bases, with 12 bases remaining between them. In DNA form, the CDR3 reads TGTGCCGGGGGGGAACGGAATTCACCCCTCCACTTT. Translating gives CAGGERNSPLHF.

This clonotype has a handful of counts. This chain connects TRBV7-9 to TRBJ2-7, with 7 positions matching TRBD2. CDR3 length equals 19 residues. With V trimmed by 4 bases and J by 3 bases, 21 bases remained unmatched. Per germline, CDR1 SEHNR and CDR2 FQNEAQ (reference sequence). CDR3 nucleotides: TGTGCCAGCAGCTCGGAGGGAGGGCGTACCTCCATTTGGAACTACGAGCAGTACTTC. It codes for CASSSEGGRTSIWNYEQYF.

This clonotype was picked up a small number of times. CDR3 sequence (DNA): TGTGCCAGCAGTTCGACTCAGGCGGGGGGGCCCCATGAGCAGTTCTTC. As protein: CASSSTQAGGPHEQFF. The J gene is TRBJ2-1, the V gene TRBV6-5; 9 bases fit TRBD2. This CDR3 has 16 amino acids. J lost 8 bases, V lost 4 bases, and 12 bases had no gene match. From germline, CDR1 is MNHEY and CDR2 SVGAGI.

This clonotype has only one observation. One base separates it from a far larger clone, so it is likely a read error. This chain connects TRBV7-4 to TRBJ1-2, with D unresolved. This CDR3 is built from 13 residues. The germline gives CDR1 SGHVT, CDR2 SQSDAQ. The CDR3 DNA follows: TGTGCCAGCAGCTTAGGCGGGAACTATGGCCACACCTTC. This gives the protein CASSLGGNYGHTF.

This clonotype has a handful of counts. This rearrangement joins TRBV6-6 to TRBJ1-6; unclear D gene. CDR1 MNHNY and CDR2 SVGAGI come from the germline V gene (reference sequence). There are 12 residues in the CDR3. Trimming took off 4 bases at V and 7 bases at J, with 5 bases between the two ends. The CDR3 DNA is TGTGCCAGCAGTTCCGGGAATTCACCCCTCCACTTT. Amino acid sequence: CASSSGNSPLHF.

This clonotype has only one observation. The chain uses TRBV27 and TRBJ2-1; D is unclear. The V gene's germline CDR1 is MNHEY and CDR2 SMNVEV (reference sequence). Deletions cut 4 bases from V and 8 bases from J, with 15 bases between. The CDR3 length is 14 residues. The CDR3: CASSWTGPSDEQFF. The CDR3 nucleotides are TGTGCCAGCAGTTGGACCGGGCCAAGCGATGAGCAGTTCTTC.

This clonotype was observed a handful of times. The chain couples TRBV7-9 to TRBJ1-1; D might be TRBD1 (5 bases). The CDR3 contains 14 residues. V lost 3 bases, J lost 4 bases, and 12 bases lay in between. In germline, CDR1 is SEHNR, CDR2 FQNEAQ (reference sequence). CDR3 in amino acids: CASSFPTASTEAFF. CDR3 DNA sequence: TGTGCCAGCAGCTTTCCGACAGCATCCACTGAAGCTTTCTTT.

The rearrangement uses TRBV7-8 and TRBJ2-7; D not certain. Germline V gives CDR1 SGHVS, CDR2 FQNEAQ. The CDR3 covers 17 residues. Trimming pared 2 bases from V and 2 bases from J, leaving 19 bases between. As DNA, the CDR3 is TGTGCCAGCAGCTTATGGGGTGGGGTGGATAGGGCCTACGAGCAGTACTTC. Protein sequence: CASSLWGGVDRAYEQYF.

CDR3 residues: CASSPTRTNQETQYF. The CDR3 region has the DNA TGTGCCAGCAGCCCGACTCGGACAAATCAAGAGACCCAGTACTTC. The chain carries TRBV7-8 and TRBJ2-5, with D perhaps matching TRBD1 (5 bases). The CDR3 is made up of 15 amino acids. The V gene lost 5 bases and the J gene lost 2 bases, with 15 bases spanning the gap. From germline, CDR1 is SGHVS and CDR2 FQNEAQ.

This clonotype was counted ten times or more. The chain couples TRBV12-3 or TRBV12-4 to TRBJ1-1; D not resolved. V dropped 2 bases and J dropped 7 bases, with 8 bases sitting between them. CDR3 size: 12 residues. CDR3 in amino acids: CASSLIANEAFF. The DNA for the CDR3 is TGTGCCAGCAGTTTAATCGCGAATGAAGCTTTCTTT.

This clonotype has just one count. The rearrangement uses TRBV7-2 and TRBJ2-1, with D maybe TRBD1 (5 bases). The CDR3 covers 15 residues. With 5 bases removed from V and 0 bases from J, the gap between germline ends came to 11 bases. Germline CDR1 is SGHTA and CDR2 is FQGNSA. CDR3 in DNA: TGTGCCAGCAGCCCCGCGACAGTCTCCTACAATGAGCAGTTCTTC. Protein sequence: CASSPATVSYNEQFF.

This clonotype has only a few counts. The chain links TRBV12-3 or TRBV12-4 to TRBJ1-1; TRBD1 matches 8 bases. The V segment lost 7 bases and the J segment 10 bases; nucleotides outside the gene matches: 11. This CDR3 comprises 13 residues. The CDR3 DNA sequence: TGTGCCAGCACAGAGAGGCAGGGGGCGGCAGCTTTCTTT. Translation: CASTERQGAAAFF.

V usage is TRBV7-6 and J usage is TRBJ2-1; the D is unclear. Between the trimmed V and J ends, which lost 5 bases and 6 bases, there was a span of 5 bases. This CDR3 contains 11 residues. The germline CDR1 and CDR2 sequences are SGHVS and FNYEAQ. CDR3 DNA sequence: TGTGCCAGCAGCGGACCCAATGAGCAGTTCTTC. Encoded protein: CASSGPNEQFF.

This clonotype occurred a few times. The V call is TRBV27, the J call TRBJ2-3, with 10 positions matching TRBD2. Germline CDR1 and CDR2: MNHEY and SMNVEV (reference sequence). Unmatched junction bases numbered 10, after V lost 3 bases and J lost 1 base. The CDR3 consists of 18 residues. Here the CDR3 DNA reads TGTGCCAGCAGTTTGACGCGGCTAGCGGGGGTGCGCACAGATACGCAGTATTTT. Translating it yields CASSLTRLAGVRTDTQYF.

The table lists this clonotype with many counts. This sequence joins TRBV7-8 and TRBJ2-1; 13 bases line up with TRBD2. Germline V gene sequence: CDR1 SGHVS, CDR2 FQNEAQ. The V segment lost 5 bases and the J segment 9 bases; nucleotides outside the gene matches: 4. CDR3 length: 14 residues. CDR3 protein: CASSRGTSGTEQFF. CDR3 DNA: TGTGCCAGCAGCCGGGGGACTAGCGGGACTGAGCAGTTCTTC.

With respect to this clonotype: One junction end does not reproduce the germline sequence, and a read error may be involved. V gene TRBV6-5 combines with J gene TRBJ2-7, with D possibly TRBD2 on 6 matching bases. CDR1 and CDR2 (germline): MNHEY, SVGAGI. This CDR3 is 12 amino acids long. CDR3 sequence (DNA): TGTGCCAGCAGTTACGGGGGGAACGAGCTGTACTTC. Translated, it gives CASSYGGNELYF.

This clonotype was seen at least ten times. The chain has TRBV7-2 and TRBJ2-1; D not certain. V dropped 2 bases and J dropped 2 bases, with 4 bases sitting between them. The CDR3 totals 13 residues. Germline CDR1 is SGHTA and CDR2 is FQGNSA. The CDR3 protein is CASSLSTYNEQFF. CDR3 in DNA: TGTGCCAGCAGCTTAAGCACCTACAATGAGCAGTTCTTC.

This clonotype was seen a few times. The chain joins TRBV7-2 to TRBJ2-2; 8 positions agree with TRBD2. CDR1 and CDR2 from the germline V gene are SGHTA and FQGNSA. This CDR3 is 14 amino acids long. V was clipped by 6 bases and J by 7 bases; unmatched bases: 7. CDR3 sequence: CASRSGTRDGELFF. The CDR3 nucleotides are TGTGCCAGCAGGTCCGGGACTAGGGACGGGGAGCTGTTTTTT.

This chain uses TRBV6-5 with TRBJ2-3, with a tentative D call TRBD2 (5 bases). Germline V gene lookup returns CDR1 MNHEY and CDR2 SVGAGI. V was clipped by 0 bases and J by 7 bases, with 11 bases between them. The CDR3 is made up of 14 amino acids. The CDR3: CASSYSLLVNTQYF. The CDR3 nucleotides are TGTGCCAGCAGTTACTCCTTACTAGTCAATACGCAGTATTTT.

The genes are TRBV10-3 and TRBJ2-2; no clear D. The CDR3 runs 14 residues. The V and J ends lost 1 base and 4 bases respectively, with 7 bases between them. Germline V gene lookup returns CDR1 ENHRY and CDR2 SYGVKD. In DNA, the CDR3 is TGTGCCATCAGTGAGTTGGACGGCACCGGGGAGCTGTTTTTT. Its translation: CAISELDGTGELFF.

The chain combines TRBV19 with TRBJ2-7, with D possibly matching TRBD1 (5 bases). The CDR3 consists of 15 residues. The V gene's germline CDR1 is LNHDA and CDR2 SQIVND (reference sequence). Trimming pared 5 bases from V and 3 bases from J, leaving 17 bases between. The chain's CDR3 is CASSSRGRISYEQYF. The CDR3 nucleotides are TGTGCCAGTAGTTCAAGGGGAAGGATTAGCTACGAGCAGTACTTC.